This TCR beta chain was identified in a study of a mutant IDH1 vaccine in newly diagnosed glioma. Study-wide background: Patients were started on vaccination 4-6 weeks after radiotherapy alone, or with temozolomide cycles. Pretreatment consisted of radiotherapy, temozolomide, or both, with most receiving both.

On this clone: Its target is unknown.

Overall study results and limits: Patients mounted vaccine-induced immune responses in approximately 94% of cases.

From germline, CDR1 is MNHEY and CDR2 SMNVEV (reference sequence). Trimming took 3 bases from V and 10 from J, leaving 10 bases between them. This CDR3 is 12 amino acids long. Time point specified: week 23, last vaccination. Each vaccine dose was 300 ug of mutant IDH1 20-mer peptide, with topical imiquimod. Data came from immunoSEQ multiplex PCR; TCRdb stores just in-frame clones and leaves some out. The data hold 30,000 to 40,000 clones, with roughly 76% observed a single time. The sequence came from a man aged 35-49 years with glioma. The source was PBMCs, collected from a glioma patient whose treatment included an IDH1 peptide vaccine. The chain couples TRBV27 to TRBJ2-1, with D possibly being TRBD1 (5 bases). DNA for the CDR3: TGTGCCAGCAGTTTTAAAAACAGGGAGCAGTTCTTC. The encoded protein is CASSFKNREQFF.